This TCR beta chain is drawn from a study of regulatory T cells in long-lasting Graves disease. Study findings and constraints: The study found TRBV28, TRBJ1-2 and TRBJ2-5 favored in persistent disease. The study found lower TCR diversity in persistent Graves' patients than in newly diagnosed ones. The sample size was small, and this may have reduced accuracy.

This clonotype came up many times. Its cognate antigen is unknown. Stated time point: newly diagnosed GD, antithyroid drugs for less than 3 months. Researchers made the TCR library from RNA that was extracted from PBMCs. The CDR3 spans 12 residues. V was clipped by 6 bases and J by 4 bases, with 9 bases between them. Germline V gene data show CDR1 as MNHNS and CDR2 as SASEGT. Investigators prepared the TCR beta libraries by applying iRepertoire HTBI primers and Arm-PCR of CDR3 regions. TCRdb re-called the multiplex PCR reads through MiXCR, storing one row per CDR3 protein. The sample yields a few hundred thousand distinct CDR3 sequences, about 19% seen once. These sequences were also reported in another study, on T cells in Graves' hyperthyroidism and ophthalmopathy. That report notes: In the first-round RT-PCR of the TCR CDR3, the HTBI primer set was used.

Sequencing used peripheral blood mononuclear cells (PBMCs), obtained at new diagnosis, from a patient treated with antithyroid drugs. V usage is TRBV6-1 and J usage is TRBJ1-1; D is unresolved. The TCR comes from a woman in her thirties with Graves disease. CDR3 coding DNA: TGTGCCAGCAGGGCTATGGGCACTGAAGCTTTCTTT. This sequence encodes CASRAMGTEAFF.